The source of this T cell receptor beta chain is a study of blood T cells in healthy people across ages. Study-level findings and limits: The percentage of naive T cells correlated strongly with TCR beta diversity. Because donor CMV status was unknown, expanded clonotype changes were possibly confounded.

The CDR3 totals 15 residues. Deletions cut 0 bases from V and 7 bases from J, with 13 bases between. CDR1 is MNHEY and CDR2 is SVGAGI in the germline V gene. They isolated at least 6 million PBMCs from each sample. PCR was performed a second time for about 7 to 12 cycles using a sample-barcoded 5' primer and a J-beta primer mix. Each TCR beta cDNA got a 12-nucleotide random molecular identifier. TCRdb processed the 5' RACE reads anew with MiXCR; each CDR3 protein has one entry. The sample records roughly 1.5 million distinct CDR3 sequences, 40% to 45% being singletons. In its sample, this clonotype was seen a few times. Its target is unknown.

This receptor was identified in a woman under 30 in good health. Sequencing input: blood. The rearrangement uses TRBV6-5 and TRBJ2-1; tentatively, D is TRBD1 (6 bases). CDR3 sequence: CASSYSVQGVNEQFF. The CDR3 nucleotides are TGTGCCAGCAGTTACTCGGTACAGGGCGTAAATGAGCAGTTCTTC.